This T cell receptor (beta chain) came from a study of shared clonotypes between healthy human individuals. Points on this clone: Its antigen is as yet unknown. No DNA is shown, since the ends of the CDR3 on it are uncertain; the CDR3 is the one TCRdb lists.

General study results and limits: The rarefaction results pointed to incomplete sorted-subset sequencing despite large depth. In general, naive subsets displayed greater estimated richness than memory subsets did.

Clones were read by immunoSEQ multiplex PCR, and TCRdb kept only the in-frame ones, dropping some. The sample holds about 1 million clones, around 78% seen once. Including both end residues, the CDR3 is 14 amino acids long. Sequencing input: memory CD4+ T cells from PBMCs. Subset reported: CD45RA-negative fraction. The V gene is TRBV21-1, the J gene TRBJ2-3; the tabulated D call, TRBD2, remains unverified against the DNA. TRBV21-1 is listed as a pseudogene. The TCR originated in a man in his late teens or twenties in good health. Some clones in this sample may be carry-over from other donors' samples. CDR3 loop: CAVVGSGSSDTQYF.